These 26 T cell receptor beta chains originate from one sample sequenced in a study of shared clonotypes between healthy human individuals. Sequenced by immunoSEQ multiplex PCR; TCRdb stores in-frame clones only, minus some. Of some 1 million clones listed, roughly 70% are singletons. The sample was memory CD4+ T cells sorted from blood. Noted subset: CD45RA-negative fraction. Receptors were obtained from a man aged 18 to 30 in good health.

As DNA, the CDR3 is TGTGCCAGCAGCTTACAGGACCTAACCTACAATGAGCAGTTCTTC. Translated: CASSLQDLTYNEQFF. The V gene is TRBV7-2, the J gene TRBJ2-1; no reliable D call. The ends were cut back, 2 bases at V and 2 bases at J, with 10 bases in the middle. Germline V CDR1 and CDR2: SGHTA, FQGNSA. CDR3 length: 15 amino acids.

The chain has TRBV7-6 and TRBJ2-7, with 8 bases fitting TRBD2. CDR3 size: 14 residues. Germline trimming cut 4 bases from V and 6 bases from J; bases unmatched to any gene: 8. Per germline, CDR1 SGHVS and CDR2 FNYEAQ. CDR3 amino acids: CASSSGTSLAEQYF. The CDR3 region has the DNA TGTGCCAGCAGCTCAGGGACTAGTTTAGCCGAGCAGTACTTC.

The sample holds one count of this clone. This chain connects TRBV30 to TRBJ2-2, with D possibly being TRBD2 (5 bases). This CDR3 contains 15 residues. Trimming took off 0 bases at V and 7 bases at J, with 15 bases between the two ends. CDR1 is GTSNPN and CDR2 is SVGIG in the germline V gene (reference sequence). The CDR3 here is CAWSVSRGRSGELFF. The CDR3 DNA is TGTGCCTGGAGTGTAAGCCGGGGAAGAAGCGGGGAGCTGTTTTTT.

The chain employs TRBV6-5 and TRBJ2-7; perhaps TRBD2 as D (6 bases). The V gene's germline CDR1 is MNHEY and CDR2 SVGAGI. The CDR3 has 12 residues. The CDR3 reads CAAGIRFYEQYF. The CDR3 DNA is TGTGCTGCGGGGATTCGGTTTTACGAGCAGTACTTC.

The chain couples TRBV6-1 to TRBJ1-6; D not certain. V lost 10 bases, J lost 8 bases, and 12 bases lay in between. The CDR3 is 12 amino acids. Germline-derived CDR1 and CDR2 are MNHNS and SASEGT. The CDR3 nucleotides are TGTGCCATCGCTTATAAAGATTCACCCCTCCACTTT. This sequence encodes CAIAYKDSPLHF.

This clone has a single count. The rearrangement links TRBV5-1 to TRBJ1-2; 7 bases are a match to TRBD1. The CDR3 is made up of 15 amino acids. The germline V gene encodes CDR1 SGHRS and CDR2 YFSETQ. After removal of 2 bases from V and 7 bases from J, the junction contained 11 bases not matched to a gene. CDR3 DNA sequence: TGCGCCAGCAGCTTAACTACAGGGGCTATGAGTGGCTACACCTTC. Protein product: CASSLTTGAMSGYTF.

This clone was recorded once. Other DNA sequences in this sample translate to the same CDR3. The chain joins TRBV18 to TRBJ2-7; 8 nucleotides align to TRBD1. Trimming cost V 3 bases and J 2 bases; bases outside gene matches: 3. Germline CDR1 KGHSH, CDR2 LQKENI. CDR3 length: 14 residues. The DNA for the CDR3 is TGTGCCAGCTCACCTGGGACAGGAGCCTACGAGCAGTACTTC. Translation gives CASSPGTGAYEQYF.

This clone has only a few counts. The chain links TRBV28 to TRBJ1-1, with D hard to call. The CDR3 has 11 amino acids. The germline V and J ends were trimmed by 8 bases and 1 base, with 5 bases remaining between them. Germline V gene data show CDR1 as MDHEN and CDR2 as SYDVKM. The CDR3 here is CASRQNTEAFF. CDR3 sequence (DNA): TGTGCCAGCCGGCAGAACACTGAAGCTTTCTTT.

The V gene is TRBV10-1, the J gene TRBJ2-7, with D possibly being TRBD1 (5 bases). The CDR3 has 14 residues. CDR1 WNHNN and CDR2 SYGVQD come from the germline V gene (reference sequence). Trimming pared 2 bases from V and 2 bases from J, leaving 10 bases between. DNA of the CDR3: TGCGCCAGCAGTGAGATGCAGGGTCCCTACGAGCAGTACTTC. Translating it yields CASSEMQGPYEQYF.

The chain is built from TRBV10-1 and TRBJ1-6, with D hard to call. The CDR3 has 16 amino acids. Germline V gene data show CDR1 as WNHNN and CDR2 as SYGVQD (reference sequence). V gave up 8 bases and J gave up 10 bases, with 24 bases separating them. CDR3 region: CASYTRREGFQSPLHF. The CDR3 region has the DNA TGCGCCAGCTATACCCGCCGGGAGGGATTTCAGTCACCCCTCCACTTT.

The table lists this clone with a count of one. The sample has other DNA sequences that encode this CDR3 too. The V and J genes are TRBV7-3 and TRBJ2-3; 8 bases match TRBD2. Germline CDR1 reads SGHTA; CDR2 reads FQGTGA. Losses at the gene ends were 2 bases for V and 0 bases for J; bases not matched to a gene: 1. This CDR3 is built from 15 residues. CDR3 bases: TGTGCCAGCAGCTTAGCGGGGGGCAGCACAGATACGCAGTATTTT. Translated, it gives CASSLAGGSTDTQYF. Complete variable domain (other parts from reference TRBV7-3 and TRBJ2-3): GAGVSQTPSNKVTEKGKYVELRCDPISGHTALYWYRQSLGQGPEFLIYFQGTGAADDSGLPNDRFFAVRPEGSVSTLKIQRTERGDSAVYLCASSLAGGSTDTQYFGPGTRLTVL.

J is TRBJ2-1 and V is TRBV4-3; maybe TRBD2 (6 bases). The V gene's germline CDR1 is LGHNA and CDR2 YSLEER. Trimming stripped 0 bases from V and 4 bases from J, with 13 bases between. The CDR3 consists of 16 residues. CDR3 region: CASSQEGGAGYNEQFF. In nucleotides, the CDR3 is TGCGCCAGCAGCCAAGAGGGCGGGGCCGGTTACAATGAGCAGTTCTTC.

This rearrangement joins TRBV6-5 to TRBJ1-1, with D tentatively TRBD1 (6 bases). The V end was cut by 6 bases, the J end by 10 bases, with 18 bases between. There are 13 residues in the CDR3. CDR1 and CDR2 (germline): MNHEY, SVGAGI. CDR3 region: CASRSPTGTGAFF. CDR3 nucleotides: TGTGCCAGCAGGTCACCCACAGGGACGGGAGCTTTCTTT.

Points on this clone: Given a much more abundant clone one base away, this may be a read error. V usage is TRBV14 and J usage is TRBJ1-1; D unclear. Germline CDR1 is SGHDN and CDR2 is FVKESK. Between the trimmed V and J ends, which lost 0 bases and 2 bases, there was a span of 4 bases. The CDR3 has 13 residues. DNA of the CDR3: TGTGCCAGCAGCCAAGATTTTAACACTGAAGCTTTCTTT. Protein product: CASSQDFNTEAFF.

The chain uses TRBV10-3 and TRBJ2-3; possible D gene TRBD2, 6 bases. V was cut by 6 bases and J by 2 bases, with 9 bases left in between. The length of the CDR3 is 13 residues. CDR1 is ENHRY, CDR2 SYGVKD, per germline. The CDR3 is CAISPGLTDTQYF. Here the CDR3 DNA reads TGTGCCATCAGCCCGGGACTCACAGATACGCAGTATTTT.

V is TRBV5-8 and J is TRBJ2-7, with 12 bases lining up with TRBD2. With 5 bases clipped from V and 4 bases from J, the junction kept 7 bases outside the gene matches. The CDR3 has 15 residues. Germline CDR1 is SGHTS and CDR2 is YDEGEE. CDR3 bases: TGTGCCAGCAGTCCTTGGACTAGCGGGGATTACGAGCAGTACTTC. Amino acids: CASSPWTSGDYEQYF.

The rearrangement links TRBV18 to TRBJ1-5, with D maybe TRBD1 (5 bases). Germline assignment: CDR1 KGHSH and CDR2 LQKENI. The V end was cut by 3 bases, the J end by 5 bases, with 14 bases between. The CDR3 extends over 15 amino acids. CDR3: CASSPLRALDQPQHF. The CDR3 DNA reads TGTGCCAGCTCACCGCTCAGGGCCCTTGATCAGCCCCAGCATTTT.

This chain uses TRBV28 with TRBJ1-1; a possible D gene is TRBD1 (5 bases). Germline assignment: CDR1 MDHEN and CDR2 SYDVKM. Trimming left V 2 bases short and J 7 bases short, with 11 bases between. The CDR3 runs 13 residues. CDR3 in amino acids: CASSLMGRGEAFF. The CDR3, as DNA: TGTGCCAGCAGTTTAATGGGGAGGGGTGAAGCTTTCTTT.

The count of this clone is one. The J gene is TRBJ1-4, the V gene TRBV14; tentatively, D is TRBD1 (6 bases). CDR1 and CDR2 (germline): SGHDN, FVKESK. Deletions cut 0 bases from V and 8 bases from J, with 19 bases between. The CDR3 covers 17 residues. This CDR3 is CASSQDLGGPGREKLFF. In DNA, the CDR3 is TGTGCCAGCAGCCAAGATTTGGGGGGGCCCGGCCGCGAAAAACTGTTTTTT. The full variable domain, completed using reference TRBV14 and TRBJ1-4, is EAGVTQFPSHSVIEKGQTVTLRCDPISGHDNLYWYRRVMGKEIKFLLHFVKESKQDESGMPNNRFLAERTGGTYSTLKVQPAELEDSGVYFCASSQDLGGPGREKLFFGSGTQLSVL.

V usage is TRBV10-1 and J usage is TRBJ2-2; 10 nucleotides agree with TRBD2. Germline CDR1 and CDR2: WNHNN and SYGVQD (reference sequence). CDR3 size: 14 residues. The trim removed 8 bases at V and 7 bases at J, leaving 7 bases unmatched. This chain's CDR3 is CASAGTSDGGELFF. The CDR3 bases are TGCGCCAGCGCCGGGACTAGCGACGGCGGGGAGCTGTTTTTT.

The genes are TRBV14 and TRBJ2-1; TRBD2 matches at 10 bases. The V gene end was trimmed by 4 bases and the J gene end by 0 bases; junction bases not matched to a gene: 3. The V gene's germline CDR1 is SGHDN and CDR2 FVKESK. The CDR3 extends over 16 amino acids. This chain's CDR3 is CASSLGTSDSYNEQFF. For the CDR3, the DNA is TGTGCCAGCAGCCTTGGGACTAGCGACTCCTACAATGAGCAGTTCTTC.

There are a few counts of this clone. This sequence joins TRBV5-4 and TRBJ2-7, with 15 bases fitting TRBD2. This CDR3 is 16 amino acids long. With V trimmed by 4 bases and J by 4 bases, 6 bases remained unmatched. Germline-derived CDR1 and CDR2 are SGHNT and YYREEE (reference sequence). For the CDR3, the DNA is TGTGCCAGCAGCCTTGGGACTAGCGGGGGGATTTACGAGCAGTACTTC. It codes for CASSLGTSGGIYEQYF. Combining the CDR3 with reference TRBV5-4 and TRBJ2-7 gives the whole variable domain ETGVTQSPTHLIKTRGQQVTLRCSSQSGHNTVSWYQQALGQGPQFIFQYYREEENGRGNFPPRFSGLQFPNYSSELNVNALELDDSALYLCASSLGTSGGIYEQYFGPGTRLTVT.

CDR3 amino acids: CASRDGTLPGASPLHF. In DNA, the CDR3 is TGTGCCAGCAGAGACGGGACTCTTCCTGGGGCTTCACCCCTCCACTTT. V gene TRBV28 combines with J gene TRBJ1-6; the D gene is possibly TRBD1 (5 bases). The CDR3 runs 16 residues. Germline V CDR1 and CDR2: MDHEN, SYDVKM. The germline V and J ends were trimmed by 6 bases and 9 bases, with 21 bases remaining between them.

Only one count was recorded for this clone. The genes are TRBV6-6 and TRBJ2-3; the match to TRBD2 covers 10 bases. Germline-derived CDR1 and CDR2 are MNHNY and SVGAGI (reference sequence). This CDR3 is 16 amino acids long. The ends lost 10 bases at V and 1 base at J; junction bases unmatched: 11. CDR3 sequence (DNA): TGTGCCATCAGCGGGGGGGCCAATTCTGGCACAGATACGCAGTATTTT. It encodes CAISGGANSGTDTQYF.

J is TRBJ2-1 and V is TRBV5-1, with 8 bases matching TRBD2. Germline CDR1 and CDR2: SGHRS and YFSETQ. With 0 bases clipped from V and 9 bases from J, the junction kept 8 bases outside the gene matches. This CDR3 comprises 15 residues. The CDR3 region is CASSLAAGGLSEQFF. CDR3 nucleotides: TGCGCCAGCAGCTTGGCGGCGGGGGGCCTAAGTGAGCAGTTCTTC.

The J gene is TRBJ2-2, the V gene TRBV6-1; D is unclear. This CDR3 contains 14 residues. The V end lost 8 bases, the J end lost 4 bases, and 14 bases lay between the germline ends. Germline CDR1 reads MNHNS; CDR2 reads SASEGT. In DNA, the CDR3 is TGTGCCAGCCTTTTCGCCTTGTCCACCGGGGAGCTGTTTTTT. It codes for CASLFALSTGELFF.